A selection of T cell receptor beta chains follows, all from one sample in a study of blood T cell repertoires in COVID-19. Data came from immunoSEQ multiplex PCR; TCRdb stores just in-frame clones and leaves some out. The sample shows about 140,000 clones, about three quarters of them seen only once. The sample consisted of peripheral blood. These receptors were obtained from a woman in her fifties or sixties with acute or convalescent COVID-19. The CDR3 runs from the conserved cysteine through the conserved F or W. The order of the fields is J gene, clone size, D gene, V gene, CDR3 DNA, CDR3 protein. The D gene is left open where the match is weak. For some rows the clone size is stated as once, few or many, or as a class when expanded; others skip it.

J gene: TRBJ1-4
clone size: NA
D gene: NA
V gene: TRBV2
CDR3 DNA: TGTGCCAGCAGGACCTACAGTTCTAATGAAAAACTGTTTTTT
CDR3 protein: CASRTYSSNEKLFF

J gene: TRBJ2-7
clone size: few
D gene: NA
V gene: TRBV5-5
CDR3 DNA: TGTGCCAGCAGCTTGGACAGTTTGTACGAGCAGTACTTC
CDR3 protein: CASSLDSLYEQYF

J gene: TRBJ2-3
clone size: NA
D gene: NA
V gene: TRBV4-1
CDR3 DNA: TGCGCCAGCAGCCAAGAGTTTCGGCAGGCAGATACGCAGTATTTT
CDR3 protein: CASSQEFRQADTQYF

J gene: TRBJ1-1
clone size: NA
D gene: NA
V gene: TRBV14
CDR3 DNA: TGTGCCAGCAGCAGGGGACTTGGCACTGAAGCTTTCTTT
CDR3 protein: CASSRGLGTEAFF

J gene: TRBJ1-5
clone size: NA
D gene: NA
V gene: TRBV7-2
CDR3 DNA: TGTGCCAGCAGTAAACGGTGGGGGGATCAGCCCCAGCATTTT
CDR3 protein: CASSKRWGDQPQHF

J gene: TRBJ2-7
clone size: NA
D gene: NA
V gene: TRBV6-5
CDR3 DNA: TGTGCCAGCAGTTACTTTAGCGGCTCTTCCTACGAGCAGTACTTC
CDR3 protein: CASSYFSGSSYEQYF

J gene: TRBJ2-7
clone size: once
D gene: NA
V gene: TRBV7-6
CDR3 DNA: TGTGCCAGCAGCGCCGAGTACGAGCAGTACTTC
CDR3 protein: CASSAEYEQYF

J gene: TRBJ2-1
clone size: NA
D gene: NA
V gene: TRBV7-8
CDR3 DNA: TGTGCCAGCAGCGCCTCCTTTAGCGGAAGCTCCTACAATGAGCAGTTCTTC
CDR3 protein: CASSASFSGSSYNEQFF

J gene: TRBJ2-7
clone size: few
D gene: TRBD1
V gene: TRBV28
CDR3 DNA: TGTGCCAGCAGTGACAGGGGCTACGAGCAGTACTTC
CDR3 protein: CASSDRGYEQYF

J gene: TRBJ2-1
clone size: NA
D gene: NA
V gene: TRBV7-9
CDR3 DNA: TGTGCCAGCAGCTTTTTCTCACTGCCAAGGGAGAATGAGCAGTTCTTC
CDR3 protein: CASSFFSLPRENEQFF

J gene: TRBJ1-1
clone size: NA
D gene: TRBD1
V gene: TRBV18
CDR3 DNA: TGTGCCAGCTCACCGTCTACAGGGGCTGGGAACACTGAAGCTTTCTTT
CDR3 protein: CASSPSTGAGNTEAFF

J gene: TRBJ1-1
clone size: NA
D gene: NA
V gene: TRBV29-1
CDR3 DNA: TGCAGCGTCGGCCGAGGGATCACTGAAGCTTTCTTT
CDR3 protein: CSVGRGITEAFF

J gene: TRBJ2-5
clone size: NA
D gene: NA
V gene: TRBV9
CDR3 DNA: TGTGCCAGCAGCGTAACGGGAGCGGAAGAGACCCAGTACTTC
CDR3 protein: CASSVTGAEETQYF

J gene: TRBJ1-1
clone size: NA
D gene: NA
V gene: TRBV30
CDR3 DNA: TGTGCCTGGAGTACAGGACAGTTTGAAGCTTTCTTT
CDR3 protein: CAWSTGQFEAFF

J gene: TRBJ1-5
clone size: NA
D gene: NA
V gene: TRBV28
CDR3 DNA: TGTGCCAGCAGTAGGGCAGGGGAGTATCAGCCCCAGCATTTT
CDR3 protein: CASSRAGEYQPQHF

J gene: TRBJ2-3
clone size: NA
D gene: TRBD2
V gene: TRBV5-6
CDR3 DNA: TGTGCCAGCAGCTTCCGAACTAGCGGGCCTAGCACAGATACGCAGTATTTT
CDR3 protein: CASSFRTSGPSTDTQYF

J gene: TRBJ2-1
clone size: NA
D gene: TRBD2
V gene: TRBV20-1
CDR3 DNA: TGCAGTGCTAGTGGGACTAGCGGGAGGGCCCGTAGTACAAATGAGCAGTTCTTC
CDR3 protein: CSASGTSGRARSTNEQFF

J gene: TRBJ2-3
clone size: few
D gene: TRBD1
V gene: TRBV30
CDR3 DNA: TGTGCCTGGAGCTCCGGACAGGGATTTGATACGCAGTATTTT
CDR3 protein: CAWSSGQGFDTQYF

J gene: TRBJ2-3
clone size: NA
D gene: TRBD2
V gene: TRBV7-8
CDR3 DNA: TGTGCCAGCAGCTTAGTGGCGGGAGGAACAGATACGCAGTATTTT
CDR3 protein: CASSLVAGGTDTQYF

J gene: TRBJ2-7
clone size: NA
D gene: TRBD2
V gene: TRBV5-1
CDR3 DNA: TGCGCCAGCAGCTTCGTAGCGGGAGCCTACGAGCAGTACTTC
CDR3 protein: CASSFVAGAYEQYF

J gene: TRBJ2-1
clone size: NA
D gene: TRBD1
V gene: TRBV19
CDR3 DNA: TGTGCCAGTAGTATTGGGACAGTTAACAATGAGCAGTTCTTC
CDR3 protein: CASSIGTVNNEQFF

J gene: TRBJ2-1
clone size: NA
D gene: TRBD1
V gene: TRBV18
CDR3 DNA: TGTGCCAGTGATACCAACACGGGACAGCGCTACAATGAGCAGTTCTTC
CDR3 protein: CASDTNTGQRYNEQFF

J gene: TRBJ2-1
clone size: NA
D gene: TRBD2
V gene: TRBV7-3
CDR3 DNA: TGTGCCAGCAGCTTGGCGGGAGGGAACAATGAGCAGTTCTTC
CDR3 protein: CASSLAGGNNEQFF

J gene: TRBJ1-5
clone size: NA
D gene: TRBD1
V gene: TRBV18
CDR3 DNA: TGTGCCAGCTCACCGTCGAGGACAGGATATAGCAATCAGCCCCAGCATTTT
CDR3 protein: CASSPSRTGYSNQPQHF

J gene: TRBJ1-4
clone size: NA
D gene: NA
V gene: TRBV2
CDR3 DNA: TGTGCCAGCCGAGCGGACTCCTCCGGGAATGAAAAACTGTTTTTT
CDR3 protein: CASRADSSGNEKLFF

J gene: TRBJ2-7
clone size: NA
D gene: TRBD1
V gene: TRBV13
CDR3 DNA: TGTGCCAGCAGCCGCCTCCGGGACAGGGGTGATGAGCAGTACTTC
CDR3 protein: CASSRLRDRGDEQYF

J gene: TRBJ1-1
clone size: NA
D gene: TRBD1
V gene: TRBV11-2
CDR3 DNA: TGTGCCAGCAGCTTAGGGCTGACAGGGACGAACACTGAAGCTTTCTTT
CDR3 protein: CASSLGLTGTNTEAFF

J gene: TRBJ2-1
clone size: few
D gene: TRBD2
V gene: TRBV12-3/TRBV12-4
CDR3 DNA: TGTGCCAGCAGTCCCGGACTAGCGAGAAGGATCTTC
CDR3 protein: CASSPGLARRIF

J gene: TRBJ1-6
clone size: few
D gene: NA
V gene: TRBV6-1
CDR3 DNA: TGTGCCAGCAGTGAGATGGCGGTTAATTCACCCCTCCACTTT
CDR3 protein: CASSEMAVNSPLHF

J gene: TRBJ1-1
clone size: NA
D gene: NA
V gene: TRBV30
CDR3 DNA: TGTGCCTGGAGCTCGGGGCTCCTAGGGACTCAGGCTTTCTTT
CDR3 protein: CAWSSGLLGTQAFF

J gene: TRBJ1-3
clone size: NA
D gene: NA
V gene: TRBV6-6
CDR3 DNA: TGTGCCAGCACTATCCCTCCTATTGCCACCATATATTTT
CDR3 protein: CASTIPPIATIYF

J gene: TRBJ2-5
clone size: NA
D gene: TRBD2
V gene: TRBV24-1
CDR3 DNA: TGTGCCACCAGTGACCCCCAGGCTAGCGGGATTTATACCCAGTACTTC
CDR3 protein: CATSDPQASGIYTQYF

J gene: TRBJ2-5
clone size: NA
D gene: TRBD1
V gene: TRBV30
CDR3 DNA: TGTGCCGTAACAAGGGACAGGGTACCGGAGACCCAGTACTTC
CDR3 protein: CAVTRDRVPETQYF

J gene: TRBJ2-1
clone size: NA
D gene: NA
V gene: TRBV5-4
CDR3 DNA: TGTGCCAGCAGACCTAGTCTCGGAACCTACAATGAGCAGTTCTTC
CDR3 protein: CASRPSLGTYNEQFF

J gene: TRBJ2-1
clone size: once
D gene: TRBD2
V gene: TRBV3-1/TRBV3-2
CDR3 DNA: TGTGCCAGCAGCGCAGGGACTAACCTGTTCTTC
CDR3 protein: CASSAGTNLFF

J gene: TRBJ2-1
clone size: NA
D gene: TRBD2
V gene: TRBV5-6
CDR3 DNA: TGTGCCAGCAGTCAACCGGGACTAGGATTCAACAATGAGCAGTTCTTC
CDR3 protein: CASSQPGLGFNNEQFF

J gene: TRBJ2-1
clone size: NA
D gene: TRBD2
V gene: TRBV5-1
CDR3 DNA: TGCGCCAGCAGCCCGGGACTAGCTCCCGGCAATGAGCAGTTCTTC
CDR3 protein: CASSPGLAPGNEQFF

J gene: TRBJ1-4
clone size: NA
D gene: NA
V gene: TRBV15
CDR3 DNA: TGTGCCACCAGCAGAGACCCCGGGGCTAATGAAAAACTGTTTTTT
CDR3 protein: CATSRDPGANEKLFF

J gene: TRBJ2-7
clone size: many
D gene: NA
V gene: TRBV7-9
CDR3 DNA: TGTGCCAGCTACCACCCTCTTGAGTACGAGCAGTACTTC
CDR3 protein: CASYHPLEYEQYF

J gene: TRBJ1-4
clone size: once
D gene: TRBD1
V gene: TRBV28
CDR3 DNA: TGTGCCACCGTCCCGGGACAGGGCTGGAATGAAAAACTGTTTTTT
CDR3 protein: CATVPGQGWNEKLFF

J gene: TRBJ2-1
clone size: NA
D gene: TRBD2
V gene: TRBV3-1/TRBV3-2
CDR3 DNA: TGTGCCAGCAGCCCCCTTAGCGGGCCGTCCTACAATGAGCAGTTCTTC
CDR3 protein: CASSPLSGPSYNEQFF